Reported below is one TCR beta chain. Its antigen remains unknown. This entry belongs to a study of vaccination and CD4 T cells after COVID-19. Across the study: The convalescent group had six males, four females, seven Caucasians, two Asians, one multiracial. Post-vaccination samples were procured at a median of approximately 72 days following dose two (range 14 to 241).

The V and J ends lost 4 bases and 3 bases respectively, with 15 bases between them. From germline, CDR1 is DFQATT and CDR2 SNEGSKA (reference sequence). The CDR3 extends over 14 amino acids. Cultured CD4+ T cell DNA underwent sequencing with the Oncomine TCR Beta short-read assay. DNA came from CD4+ T cells after culture. TCRdb re-called the PCR reads through MiXCR, storing one row per CDR3 protein. The sample lists some 11,000 distinct CDR3 sequences; roughly two fifths were seen once. Treatment specified: approximately nine-day PBMC culture with coronavirus spike peptide pools or control peptides (ViraFEST assay).

This TCR came from a human donor who had recovered from COVID-19. The chain joins TRBV20-1 to TRBJ1-1, with a tentative D call TRBD1 (6 bases). Sequenced material: CD4+ T cells from blood, cultured in vitro. CDR3 nucleotide sequence: TGCAGTGCTATGGAGACAGGTAGGGACACTGAAGCTTTCTTT. Protein product: CSAMETGRDTEAFF.